The 9 T cell receptor beta chains below all came from one sample that was sequenced in a study of CXCR3-negative and CXCR3-positive naive CD8 T cells. Overall study findings and caveats: More hydrophobic TRB CDR3s occurred in CXCR3-positive than in CXCR3-negative naive cells.

These receptors lack a known antigen. UMI-labeled TRB cDNA libraries were prepared by 5' RACE. After re-calling the 5' RACE reads, TCRdb lists one entry per CDR3 protein, DNA absent. The listing records around 95,000 distinct CDR3 sequences. The specimen was naive CXCR3+ CD8+ T cells from blood. Subset indicated: CD45RO-CCR7+CD27+CD95- naive CD8+ T cells expressing CXCR3 (TNR3+). The receptors shown here come from a human donor in good health. Some clones in this sample may be carry-over from other donors' samples.

This chain uses TRBV6-2 or TRBV6-3 with TRBJ2-1; the D call of TRBD2 rests on TCRdb alone, since no DNA is present to check it. The CDR3 is made up of 12 amino acids. Germline-derived CDR1 and CDR2 are MNHEY and SVGEGT. This CDR3 reads CASSYGGNEQFF.

The CDR3 region is CASSPGGGSGNTIYF. This chain uses TRBV4-3 with TRBJ1-3. The CDR3 consists of 15 residues. CDR1 is LGHNA, CDR2 YSLEER, per germline.

V gene TRBV27 combines with J gene TRBJ2-2; TCRdb picks TRBD1, but there is no DNA to check that call. Per the germline V gene, CDR1 is MNHEY and CDR2 is SMNVEV (reference sequence). The CDR3 totals 15 residues. CDR3 sequence reads: CASSLRGGNTGELFF.

This chain links TRBV12-3 or TRBV12-4 with TRBJ2-5; TCRdb indicates TRBD1, and absent DNA this call remains unverified. The CDR3 contains 14 residues. CDR3 in amino acids: CASSRTGENDFQYF.

The chain combines TRBV7-9 with TRBJ2-7. This CDR3 is built from 12 residues. Germline V gives CDR1 SEHNR, CDR2 FQNEAQ (reference sequence). CDR3 region: CASSLRVAEQYF.

This chain links TRBV7-2 with TRBJ2-3; TCRdb returns TRBD2, unconfirmable since there is no DNA. Per germline, CDR1 SGHTA and CDR2 FQGNSA. CDR3 length: 19 amino acids. This CDR3 reads CASSLETTSGGNPTDTQYF.

The rearrangement joins TRBV27 to TRBJ1-2; TCRdb returns TRBD1, unconfirmable since there is no DNA. The CDR3 loop spans 12 amino acids. CDR1 is MNHEY, CDR2 SMNVEV, per germline (reference sequence). This CDR3 is CATLWGSRGYTF.

The CDR3 sequence: CASSLDTATNYGYTF. J is TRBJ1-2 and V is TRBV7-9. Per the germline V gene, CDR1 is SEHNR and CDR2 is FQNEAQ (reference sequence). The length of the CDR3 is 15 residues.

The chain is built from TRBV5-5 and TRBJ2-7; TCRdb selects TRBD1, and the lack of DNA leaves this call unchecked. CDR3 length: 15 amino acids. CDR1 is SGHKS, CDR2 YYEKEE, per germline (reference sequence). CDR3 sequence reads: CASSPYALGAYEQYF.